This entry is about one TCR beta chain. Its target is not known. The data were obtained in a study of T cell responses to AZD1222 COVID-19 vaccine. Study-wide results and caveats: Spike-specific TCR breadth and depth went up after people got two AZD1222 doses.

J was trimmed by 5 bases and V by 2 bases; bases with no gene match: 1. In germline, CDR1 is KGHSH, CDR2 LQKENI. The CDR3 spans 13 residues. Libraries were prepared by immunoSEQ multiplex PCR; TCRdb keeps only in-frame clonotypes and omits some of them. The sample lists about 130,000 clones, roughly nine tenths occurring once. The J gene is TRBJ2-7, the V gene TRBV18; 9 bases are a match to TRBD2. The TCR was taken from an adult in good health. The sequenced sample was peripheral blood, obtained on day 0 of AZD1222 vaccination. The CDR3 DNA is TGTGCCAGCTCACCAGGGACTAGCAACGAGCAGTACTTC. This translates into CASSPGTSNEQYF.